Described below is a single TCR beta chain sequence and its context. The CDR3 has 16 amino acids. Per germline, CDR1 SGHAT and CDR2 FQNNGV. V was cut by 1 base and J by 0 bases, with 10 bases left in between. These data originate in a study of shared clonotypes between healthy human individuals. All donors were Caucasian adults living in Nashville, Tennessee. Per the authors' pipeline: Owing to the provision of junction-only sequences devoid of quality scores by immunoSEQ, filtering differed. Clones were read by immunoSEQ multiplex PCR, and TCRdb kept only the in-frame ones, dropping some. V and J calls and clone size are as listed in that table; D and trimming were resolved from the DNA. The sample includes under 1,900,000 clones, around 98.5% of them seen just once.

Sequenced input: naive CD4+ T cells sorted from blood. Noted subset: CD45RA+ positively selected. This chain joins TRBV11-2 and TRBJ1-5; D uncertain. The receptor was isolated from a man aged 25-45 years in good health. The CDR3 loop is CASSLGHKGSNQPQHF. The DNA of the CDR3 is TGTGCCAGCAGCTTAGGCCACAAAGGTAGCAATCAGCCCCAGCATTTT.